This entry lists 28 T cell receptor beta chains sequenced from one sample in a study of long-term antiretroviral therapy in people with HIV. Survey-level resolution applied to immunoSEQ assay v3.0. Assay used: immunoSEQ multiplex PCR; TCRdb lists only in-frame clones, some missing. This table has approximately 7,900 clones, approximately 80% appearing once. The source material was unsorted PBMCs, sampled 0.1 years after starting antiretroviral therapy. These receptors were collected from a man aged 35 to 55 with HIV.

This clone ranks as medium-sized. The CDR3 reads CASSLERNSGANVLTF. As DNA, the CDR3 is TGTGCCAGCAGTCTAGAAAGGAATTCCGGGGCCAACGTCCTGACTTTC. The chain is built from TRBV9 and TRBJ2-6, with D hard to call. Germline-derived CDR1 and CDR2 are SGDLS and YYNGEE. The CDR3 runs to 16 residues. Trimming cost V 5 bases and J 4 bases, with 16 bases left between them.

The chain uses TRBV4-1 and TRBJ2-1, with 9 bases that match TRBD2. CDR3 size: 16 residues. CDR1 is MGHRA and CDR2 is YSYEKL in the germline V gene. The junction had 4 bases not matched to a gene; V was cut back by 0 bases and J by 4 bases. CDR3 bases: TGCGCCAGCAGCCAAGAGGCAGCGGGGGGATACAATGAGCAGTTCTTC. It encodes CASSQEAAGGYNEQFF.

The rearrangement uses TRBV28 and TRBJ2-2, with D possibly being TRBD1 (8 bases). The CDR3 loop spans 16 amino acids. V lost 5 bases and J lost 3, with 16 bases in between. Germline loops: CDR1 MDHEN, CDR2 SYDVKM. Written as DNA, the CDR3 is TGTGCCAGCAGTCAGACAGGGGCGGGAGACACCGGGGAGCTGTTTTTT. Translation gives CASSQTGAGDTGELFF.

The count of this clone is one. The chain joins TRBV4-3 to TRBJ2-7, with D maybe TRBD2 (5 bases). The CDR3 has 14 amino acids. Germline assignment: CDR1 LGHNA and CDR2 YSLEER. Trimming pared 0 bases from V and 8 bases from J, leaving 14 bases between. The CDR3 is CASSQENKRFQQYF. DNA of the CDR3: TGCGCCAGCAGCCAAGAGAATAAGCGGTTCCAGCAGTACTTC.

The J gene is TRBJ2-2, the V gene TRBV9, with unresolved D. The ends were cut back, 4 bases at V and 8 bases at J, with 15 bases in the middle. Germline values: CDR1 SGDLS, CDR2 YYNGEE. CDR3 length: 14 residues. This chain's CDR3 is CASSTQSGIGELFF. The CDR3, as DNA: TGTGCCAGCAGCACCCAGTCGGGTATTGGGGAGCTGTTTTTT. The full variable domain, in which reference TRBV9 and TRBJ2-2 provide the parts outside the CDR3, is DSGVTQTPKHLITATGQRVTLRCSPRSGDLSVYWYQQSLDQGLQFLIQYYNGEERAKGNILERFSAQQFPDLHSELNLSSLELGDSALYFCASSTQSGIGELFFGEGSRLTVL.

This chain joins TRBV5-4 and TRBJ2-3, with a tentative D call TRBD2 (7 bases). The CDR3 sequence is 14 residues long. From germline, CDR1 is SGHNT and CDR2 YYREEE (reference sequence). V lost 4 bases and J lost 6, with 15 bases in between. The CDR3 region is CASSQGGGRDTQYF. The DNA for the CDR3 is TGTGCCAGCAGCCAAGGCGGGGGCAGGGATACGCAGTATTTT.

The rearrangement joins TRBV6-1 to TRBJ1-1, with TRBD1 as a possible D gene (5 bases). The CDR3 is 14 residues long. Germline assignment: CDR1 MNHNS and CDR2 SASEGT. Trimming cost V 7 bases and J 6 bases, with 18 bases left between them. CDR3 DNA: TGTGCCAGCATCTACAGGTCCGGGCTTTCTGAAGCTTTCTTT. This gives the protein CASIYRSGLSEAFF.

V usage is TRBV20-1 and J usage is TRBJ1-1, with 7 bases aligning to TRBD1. CDR1 DFQATT and CDR2 SNEGSKA come from the germline V gene (reference sequence). CDR3 length equals 11 residues. The ends lost 6 bases at V and 10 bases at J; junction bases unmatched: 8. CDR3 in amino acids: CSAMRDSGAFF. The CDR3 coding sequence is TGCAGTGCAATGCGGGACAGTGGAGCTTTCTTT.

The chain is built from TRBV7-6 and TRBJ1-1; D not resolved. CDR1 and CDR2 from the germline V gene are SGHVS and FNYEAQ. Deletions cut 4 bases from V and 4 bases from J, with 7 bases between. The length of the CDR3 is 12 residues. In nucleotides, the CDR3 is TGTGCCAGCAGCTCCTCTGCCACTGAAGCTTTCTTT. Encoded protein: CASSSSATEAFF.

The chain has TRBV7-2 and TRBJ2-4; D tentatively fits TRBD1 or TRBD2 (6 bases each). The CDR3 is 14 residues long. Trimming left V 1 base short and J 7 bases short, with 11 bases between. Germline V gene sequence: CDR1 SGHTA, CDR2 FQGNSA. CDR3 sequence: CASSLVRGANIQYF. Written as DNA, the CDR3 is TGTGCCAGCAGCTTAGTTAGGGGGGCGAACATTCAGTACTTC. The whole variable domain, filled in from reference TRBV7-2 and TRBJ2-4, reads GAGVSQSPSNKVTEKGKDVELRCDPISGHTALYWYRQSLGQGLEFLIYFQGNSAPDKSGLPSDRFSAERTGGSVSTLTIQRTQQEDSAVYLCASSLVRGANIQYFGAGTRLSVL.

In this sample, this clone turned up a few times. The CDR3 here is CASSAGAGPTDTQYF. CDR3 sequence (DNA): TGCGCCAGCAGTGCTGGAGCGGGGCCCACAGATACGCAGTATTTT. The chain recombines TRBV10-1 with TRBJ2-3; 7 nucleotides match TRBD2. This CDR3 comprises 15 residues. From germline, CDR1 is WNHNN and CDR2 SYGVQD (reference sequence). The J segment lost 2 bases and the V segment lost 4 bases, leaving 6 bases of the junction unmatched.

The rearrangement joins TRBV6-1 to TRBJ1-6; possible D gene TRBD1, 6 bases. Germline CDR1 MNHNS, CDR2 SASEGT. The V gene lost 6 bases and the J gene lost 0 bases, with 6 bases spanning the gap. The CDR3 runs to 14 residues. CDR3 sequence (DNA): TGTGCCAGCAGGGACAGCTCCTATAATTCACCCCTCCACTTT. It translates to CASRDSSYNSPLHF.

The chain joins TRBV12-5 to TRBJ2-5; 8 nucleotides match TRBD1. V gave up 0 bases and J gave up 4 bases; unmatched junction bases: 7. This CDR3 region has 16 residues. CDR1 is LGHNT, CDR2 FRNRAP, per germline. CDR3: CASGLVLTGVGETQYF. The CDR3 DNA reads TGTGCTAGTGGTTTGGTCCTGACAGGGGTGGGAGAGACCCAGTACTTC.

The CDR3 DNA reads TGTGCCAGCAGCTTAGACCGGTACTATGGCTACACCTTC. Amino acids: CASSLDRYYGYTF. The chain links TRBV27 to TRBJ1-2, with D unresolved. This CDR3 comprises 13 residues. Germline-derived CDR1 and CDR2 are MNHEY and SMNVEV (reference sequence). The V gene lost 6 bases and the J gene lost 3 bases, with 11 bases spanning the gap.

The chain has TRBV7-6 and TRBJ2-3; 13 bases agree with TRBD2. V dropped 3 bases and J dropped 2; count of bases not matched to a gene: 8. The germline V gene encodes CDR1 SGHVS and CDR2 FNYEAQ. CDR3 length equals 18 residues. This CDR3 is CASSFPLTSGGDTDTQYF. CDR3 coding DNA: TGTGCCAGCAGCTTCCCCCTTACTAGCGGGGGGGACACAGATACGCAGTATTTT.

The chain carries TRBV10-3 and TRBJ1-2; 7 nucleotides align to TRBD1. Germline assignment: CDR1 ENHRY and CDR2 SYGVKD. The junction had 14 bases not matched to a gene; V was cut back by 11 bases and J by 5 bases. The CDR3 sequence is 14 residues long. The CDR3 DNA reads TGTGCCTCAAATTCCGGGACAGATAGTTATGGCTACACCTTC. It yields the protein CASNSGTDSYGYTF.

The gene calls are TRBV7-6 and TRBJ2-3; D might be TRBD1 (5 bases). This CDR3 contains 14 residues. Germline CDR1 and CDR2: SGHVS and FNYEAQ. Between the trimmed V and J ends, which lost 3 bases and 6 bases, there was a span of 13 bases. CDR3 sequence: CASSFRGLGDTQYF. The CDR3, as DNA: TGTGCCAGCAGCTTTAGGGGTTTAGGTGATACGCAGTATTTT. Full variable domain (remainder filled in from reference TRBV7-6 and TRBJ2-3): GAGVSQSPRYKVTKRGQDVALRCDPISGHVSLYWYRQALGQGPEFLTYFNYEAQQDKSGLPNDRFSAERPEGSISTLTIQRTEQRDSAMYRCASSFRGLGDTQYFGPGTRLTVL.

There are a few counts of this clone. V is TRBV28 and J is TRBJ1-2; maybe TRBD1 (6 bases). The CDR3 is 14 amino acids. Germline values: CDR1 MDHEN, CDR2 SYDVKM. V was shortened by 7 bases and J by 2 bases, with 14 bases between the two germline ends. In DNA form, the CDR3 reads TGTGCCAGCACCACTCTACAGGGAAACTATGGCTACACCTTC. This codes for CASTTLQGNYGYTF.

This clone was seen only once. The chain employs TRBV5-8 and TRBJ2-7; 8 bases map to TRBD1. Germline trimming cut 2 bases from V and 2 bases from J; bases unmatched to any gene: 3. Germline loops: CDR1 SGHTS, CDR2 YDEGEE. This CDR3 contains 14 residues. The CDR3 DNA follows: TGTGCCAGCAGCTTCGACAGGGGTGCCTACGAGCAGTACTTC. Its translation is CASSFDRGAYEQYF.

The chain joins TRBV30 to TRBJ1-1; 7 bases are a match to TRBD1. V lost 5 bases, J lost 1 base, and 10 bases stayed unmatched. Germline values: CDR1 GTSNPN, CDR2 SVGIG (reference sequence). This CDR3 is 15 amino acids long. The CDR3 DNA reads as TGTGCCTGGGTACCGCCGACAGGGTCGAACACTGAAGCTTTCTTT. Protein: CAWVPPTGSNTEAFF.

V is TRBV30 and J is TRBJ1-5, with 7 bases aligning to TRBD1. Germline CDR1 reads GTSNPN; CDR2 reads SVGIG (reference sequence). CDR3 length equals 13 residues. V gave up 5 bases and J gave up 6 bases; unmatched junction bases: 7. The CDR3, as DNA: TGTGCCTGGGGACAGGAAACGGGTCAGCCCCAGCATTTT. Translated, it gives CAWGQETGQPQHF.

This clone was recorded once. V usage is TRBV9 and J usage is TRBJ1-2; TRBD1 is a possible D gene (5 bases). The CDR3 extends over 14 amino acids. Germline CDR1 is SGDLS and CDR2 is YYNGEE. The V and J ends lost 4 bases and 4 bases respectively, with 14 bases between them. The CDR3 DNA follows: TGTGCCAGCAGCCGGGACGGAGATTTCTATGGCTACACCTTC. Amino acid sequence: CASSRDGDFYGYTF.

This clone has more than one count but fewer than ten. J is TRBJ2-5 and V is TRBV4-3; D not certain. CDR1 is LGHNA and CDR2 is YSLEER in the germline V gene. The CDR3 spans 16 residues. The V end lost 0 bases, the J end lost 1 base, and 12 bases lay between the germline ends. CDR3: CASSQDSSAVQETQYF. CDR3 DNA sequence: TGCGCCAGCAGCCAAGATTCGTCGGCGGTCCAAGAGACCCAGTACTTC.

V usage is TRBV7-2 and J usage is TRBJ1-1, with D unresolved. The V end lost 5 bases, the J end lost 1 base, and 11 bases lay between the germline ends. Per the germline V gene, CDR1 is SGHTA and CDR2 is FQGNSA. This CDR3 has 14 amino acids. CDR3 in DNA: TGTGCCAGCAGCCCCCTTAGTAGGAACACTGAAGCTTTCTTT. As protein: CASSPLSRNTEAFF.

This clone was seen once. The chain is built from TRBV6-5 and TRBJ2-7, with 7 bases lining up with TRBD2. The CDR3 contains 16 residues. The ends lost 4 bases at V and 5 bases at J; junction bases unmatched: 14. CDR1 MNHEY and CDR2 SVGAGI come from the germline V gene. CDR3 sequence reads: CASSCSPNGGCNEQYF. CDR3 in DNA: TGTGCCAGCAGTTGCTCCCCCAACGGGGGGTGCAACGAGCAGTACTTC.

V usage is TRBV9 and J usage is TRBJ2-1; D is unclear. Germline values: CDR1 SGDLS, CDR2 YYNGEE. Deletions cut 3 bases from V and 10 bases from J, with 17 bases between. The CDR3 has 14 residues. CDR3 nucleotide sequence: TGTGCCAGCAGCGATAACGCGGTTGGGCTCGAGCAGTTCTTC. Its protein product is CASSDNAVGLEQFF.

V usage is TRBV19 and J usage is TRBJ1-5; TRBD1 is a possible D gene (6 bases). V was clipped by 1 base and J by 11 bases, with 15 bases between them. Germline V gene data show CDR1 as LNHDA and CDR2 as SQIVND (reference sequence). The CDR3 is 14 residues long. The chain's CDR3 is CASSIVHGKGAQHF. The CDR3, as DNA: TGTGCCAGTAGTATAGTTCACGGGAAGGGGGCCCAGCATTTT.

This clone was picked up one time. The chain joins TRBV4-2 to TRBJ2-7; 15 positions match TRBD2. Losses at the gene ends were 3 bases for V and 5 bases for J; bases not matched to a gene: 11. CDR1 LGHNA and CDR2 YNFKEQ come from the germline V gene. The CDR3 is made up of 18 amino acids. The CDR3 bases are TGTGCCAGCAGCCAGCGTCCCGGGACTAGCGGGGGGAGGAACGAGCAGTACTTC. Translating gives CASSQRPGTSGGRNEQYF.